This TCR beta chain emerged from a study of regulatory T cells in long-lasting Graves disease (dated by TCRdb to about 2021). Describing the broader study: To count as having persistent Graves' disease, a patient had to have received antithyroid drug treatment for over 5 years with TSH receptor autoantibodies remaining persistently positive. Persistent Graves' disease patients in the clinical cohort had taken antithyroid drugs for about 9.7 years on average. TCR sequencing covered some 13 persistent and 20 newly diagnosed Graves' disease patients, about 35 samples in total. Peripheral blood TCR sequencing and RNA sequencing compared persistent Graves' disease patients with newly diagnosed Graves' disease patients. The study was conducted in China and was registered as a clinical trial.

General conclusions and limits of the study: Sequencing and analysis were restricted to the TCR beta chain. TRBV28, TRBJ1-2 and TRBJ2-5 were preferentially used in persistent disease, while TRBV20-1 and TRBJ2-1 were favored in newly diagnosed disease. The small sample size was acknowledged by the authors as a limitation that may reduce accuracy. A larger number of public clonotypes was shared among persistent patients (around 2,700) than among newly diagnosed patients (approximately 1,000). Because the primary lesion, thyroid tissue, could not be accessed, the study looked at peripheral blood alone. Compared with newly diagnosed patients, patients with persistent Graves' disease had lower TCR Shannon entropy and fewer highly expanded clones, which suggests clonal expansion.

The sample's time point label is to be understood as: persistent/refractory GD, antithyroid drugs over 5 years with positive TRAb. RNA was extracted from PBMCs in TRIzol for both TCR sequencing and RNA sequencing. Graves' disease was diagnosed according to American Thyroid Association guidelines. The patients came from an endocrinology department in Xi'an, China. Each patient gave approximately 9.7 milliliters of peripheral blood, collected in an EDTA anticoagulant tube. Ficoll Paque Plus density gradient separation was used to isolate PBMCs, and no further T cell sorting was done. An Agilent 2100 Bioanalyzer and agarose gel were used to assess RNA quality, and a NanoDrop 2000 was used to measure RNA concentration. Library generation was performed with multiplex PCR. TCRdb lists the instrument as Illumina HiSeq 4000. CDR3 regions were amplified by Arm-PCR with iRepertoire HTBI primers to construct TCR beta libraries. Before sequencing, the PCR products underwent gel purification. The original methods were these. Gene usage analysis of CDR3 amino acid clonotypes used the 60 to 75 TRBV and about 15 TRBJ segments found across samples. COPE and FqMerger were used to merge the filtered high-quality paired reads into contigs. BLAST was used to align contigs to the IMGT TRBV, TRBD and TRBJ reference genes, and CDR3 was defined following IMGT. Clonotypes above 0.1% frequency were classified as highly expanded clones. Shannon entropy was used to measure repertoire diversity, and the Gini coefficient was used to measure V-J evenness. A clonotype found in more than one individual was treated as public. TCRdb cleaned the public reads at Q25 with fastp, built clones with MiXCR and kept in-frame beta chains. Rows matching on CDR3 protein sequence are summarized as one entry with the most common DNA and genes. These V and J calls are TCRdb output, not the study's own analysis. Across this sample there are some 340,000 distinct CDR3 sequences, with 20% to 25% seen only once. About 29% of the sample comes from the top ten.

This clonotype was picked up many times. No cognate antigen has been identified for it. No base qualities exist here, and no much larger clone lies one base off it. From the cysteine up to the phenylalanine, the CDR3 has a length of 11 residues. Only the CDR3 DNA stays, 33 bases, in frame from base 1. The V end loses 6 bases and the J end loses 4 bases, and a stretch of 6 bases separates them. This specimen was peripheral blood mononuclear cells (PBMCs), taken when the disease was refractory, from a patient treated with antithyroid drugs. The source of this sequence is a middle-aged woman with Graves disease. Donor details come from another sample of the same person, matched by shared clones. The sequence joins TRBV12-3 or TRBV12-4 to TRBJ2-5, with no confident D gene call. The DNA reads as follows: TGTGCCAGCAGCACGACAGAGACCCAGTACTTC. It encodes CASSTTETQYF.